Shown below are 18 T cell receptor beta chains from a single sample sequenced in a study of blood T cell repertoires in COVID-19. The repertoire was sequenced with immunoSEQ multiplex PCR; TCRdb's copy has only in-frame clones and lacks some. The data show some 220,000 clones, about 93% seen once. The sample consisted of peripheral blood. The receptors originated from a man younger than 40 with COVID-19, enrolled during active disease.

CDR3 in amino acids: CASSDRDIDYEQYF. DNA for the CDR3: TGTGCCAGCAGCGACCGGGACATAGACTACGAGCAGTACTTC. The genes are TRBV9 and TRBJ2-7; D perhaps matches TRBD1 (6 bases). Germline V lookup: CDR1 SGDLS, CDR2 YYNGEE. Trimming removed 3 bases from V and 3 bases from J, with 13 bases in between. The CDR3 is made up of 14 amino acids. Combining the CDR3 with reference TRBV9 and TRBJ2-7 gives the whole variable domain DSGVTQTPKHLITATGQRVTLRCSPRSGDLSVYWYQQSLDQGLQFLIQYYNGEERAKGNILERFSAQQFPDLHSELNLSSLELGDSALYFCASSDRDIDYEQYFGPGTRLTVT.

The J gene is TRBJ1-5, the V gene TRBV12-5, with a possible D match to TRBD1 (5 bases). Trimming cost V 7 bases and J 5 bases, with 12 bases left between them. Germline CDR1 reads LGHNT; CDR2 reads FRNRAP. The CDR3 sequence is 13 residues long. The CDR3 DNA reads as TGTGCTAGTGCCCTTGGGGGGGATCAGCCCCAGCATTTT. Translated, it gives CASALGGDQPQHF.

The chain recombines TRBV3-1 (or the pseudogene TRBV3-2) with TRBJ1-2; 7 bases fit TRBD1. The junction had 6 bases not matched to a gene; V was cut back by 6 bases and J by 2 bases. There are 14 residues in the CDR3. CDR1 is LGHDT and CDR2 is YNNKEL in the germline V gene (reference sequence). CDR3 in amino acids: CASSPTGSNYGYTF. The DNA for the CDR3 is TGTGCCAGCAGTCCGACAGGGTCCAACTATGGCTACACCTTC.

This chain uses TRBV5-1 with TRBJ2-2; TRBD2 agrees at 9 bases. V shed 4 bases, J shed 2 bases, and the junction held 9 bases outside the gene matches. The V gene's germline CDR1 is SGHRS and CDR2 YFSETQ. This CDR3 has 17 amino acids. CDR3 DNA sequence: TGCGCCAGCAGCCTACTCGTAGCGGGGGTTAACACCGGGGAGCTGTTTTTT. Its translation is CASSLLVAGVNTGELFF.

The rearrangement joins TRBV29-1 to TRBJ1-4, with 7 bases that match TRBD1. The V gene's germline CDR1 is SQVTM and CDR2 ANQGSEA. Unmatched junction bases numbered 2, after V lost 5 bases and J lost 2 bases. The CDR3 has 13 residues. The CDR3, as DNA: TGCAGCGTTAGCAGGGGGACTAATGAAAAACTGTTTTTT. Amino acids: CSVSRGTNEKLFF.

Here the CDR3 reads CASSYAVSGNHEQYF. The CDR3 DNA follows: TGTGCCAGCAGCTACGCCGTATCGGGGAACCACGAGCAGTACTTC. J is TRBJ2-7 and V is TRBV7-6, with D possibly being TRBD2 (5 bases). The ends were cut back, 4 bases at V and 5 bases at J, with 18 bases in the middle. Germline V gene data show CDR1 as SGHVS and CDR2 as FNYEAQ. The CDR3 extends over 15 amino acids.

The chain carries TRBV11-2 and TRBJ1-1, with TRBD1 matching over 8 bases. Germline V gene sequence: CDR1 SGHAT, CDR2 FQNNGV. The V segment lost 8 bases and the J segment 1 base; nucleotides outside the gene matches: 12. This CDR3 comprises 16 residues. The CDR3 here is CASRRQGIGENTEAFF. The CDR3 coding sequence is TGTGCCAGCCGACGACAGGGGATAGGTGAGAACACTGAAGCTTTCTTT.

The CDR3 bases are TGTGCCAGCAGCCAAGCAGGAAGCGGGGGCAATGAGCAGTTCTTC. This gives the protein CASSQAGSGGNEQFF. This chain connects TRBV3-1 (or the pseudogene TRBV3-2) to TRBJ2-1; 8 bases are a match to TRBD2. V gave up 1 base and J gave up 6 bases; unmatched junction bases: 5. The CDR3 spans 15 residues. Germline V gives CDR1 LGHDT, CDR2 YNNKEL (reference sequence).

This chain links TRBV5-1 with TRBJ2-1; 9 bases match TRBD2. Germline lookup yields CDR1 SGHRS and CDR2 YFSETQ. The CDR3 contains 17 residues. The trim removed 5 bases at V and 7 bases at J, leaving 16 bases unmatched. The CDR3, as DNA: TGCGCCAGCAGACCAGCTGGGCCAGCGGGGGGTCTGAATGAGCAGTTCTTC. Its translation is CASRPAGPAGGLNEQFF.

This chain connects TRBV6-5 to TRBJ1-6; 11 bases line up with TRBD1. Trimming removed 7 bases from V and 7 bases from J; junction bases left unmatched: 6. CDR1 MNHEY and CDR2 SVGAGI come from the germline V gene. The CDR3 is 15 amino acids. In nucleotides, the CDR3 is TGTGCCAGCACCGGGACAGGGGGTCGGAATTCACCCCTCCACTTT. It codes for CASTGTGGRNSPLHF.

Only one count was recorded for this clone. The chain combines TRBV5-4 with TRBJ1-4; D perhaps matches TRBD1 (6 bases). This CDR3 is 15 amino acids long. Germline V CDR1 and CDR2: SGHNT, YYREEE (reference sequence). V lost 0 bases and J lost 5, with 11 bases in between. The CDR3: CASSLVGQPNEKLFF. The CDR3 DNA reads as TGTGCCAGCAGCTTGGTCGGACAGCCGAATGAAAAACTGTTTTTT.

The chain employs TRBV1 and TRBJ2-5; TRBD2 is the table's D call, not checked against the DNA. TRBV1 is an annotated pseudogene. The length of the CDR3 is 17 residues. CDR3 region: CTCWTSGGKRGQEAQYF. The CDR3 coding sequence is TGCACCTGTTGGACTAGCGGGGGGAAAAGGGGGCAAGAGGCCCAGTACTTC.

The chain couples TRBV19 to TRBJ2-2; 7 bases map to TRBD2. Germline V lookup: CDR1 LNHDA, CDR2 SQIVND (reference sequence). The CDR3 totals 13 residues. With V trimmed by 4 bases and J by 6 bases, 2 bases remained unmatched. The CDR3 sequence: CASSTGGSGELFF. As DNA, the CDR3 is TGTGCCAGTAGTACCGGGGGGTCCGGGGAGCTGTTTTTT.

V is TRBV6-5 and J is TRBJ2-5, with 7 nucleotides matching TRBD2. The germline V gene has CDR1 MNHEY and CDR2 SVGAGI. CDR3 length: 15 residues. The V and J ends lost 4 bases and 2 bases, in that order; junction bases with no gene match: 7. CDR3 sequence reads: CASSSSLAEQETQYF. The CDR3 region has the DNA TGTGCCAGCAGTTCGAGTCTAGCGGAACAAGAGACCCAGTACTTC.

The DNA for the CDR3 is TGTGCCAGCAGCCAACAGGGGGATCAGCCCCAGCATTTT. This sequence encodes CASSQQGDQPQHF. This sequence joins TRBV3-1 (or the pseudogene TRBV3-2) and TRBJ1-5; 7 bases map to TRBD1. Germline values: CDR1 LGHDT, CDR2 YNNKEL (reference sequence). The ends lost 2 bases at V and 5 bases at J; junction bases unmatched: 0. CDR3 length: 13 amino acids.

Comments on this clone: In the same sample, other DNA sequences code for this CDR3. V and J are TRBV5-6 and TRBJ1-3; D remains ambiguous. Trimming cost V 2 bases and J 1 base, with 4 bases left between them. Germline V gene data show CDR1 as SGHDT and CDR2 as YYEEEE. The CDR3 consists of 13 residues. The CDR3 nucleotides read TGTGCCAGCAGCTTTAGTTCTGGAAACACCATATATTTT. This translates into CASSFSSGNTIYF.

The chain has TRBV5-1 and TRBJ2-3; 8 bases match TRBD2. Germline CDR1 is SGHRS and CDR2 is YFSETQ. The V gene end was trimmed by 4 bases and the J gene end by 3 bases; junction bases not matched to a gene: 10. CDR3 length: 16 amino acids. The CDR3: CASSPLGGGQTDTQYF. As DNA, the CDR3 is TGCGCCAGCAGCCCCCTCGGGGGGGGCCAAACAGATACGCAGTATTTT.

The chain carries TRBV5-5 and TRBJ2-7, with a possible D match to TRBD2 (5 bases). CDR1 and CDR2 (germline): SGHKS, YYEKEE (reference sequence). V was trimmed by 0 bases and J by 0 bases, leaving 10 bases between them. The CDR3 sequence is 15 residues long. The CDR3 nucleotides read TGTGCCAGCAGCTTGGTTCCGGGGAGCTCCTACGAGCAGTACTTC. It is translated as CASSLVPGSSYEQYF.